This T cell receptor beta chain comes out of a study of spatial heterogeneity in lung cancer. This sample's time point: sample taken at primary tumor resection. Tumor, nontumor lung or frozen PBMC supplied whole RNA, sequenced without sorting. The CDR3 has 14 residues. V was pared by 0 bases and J by 3 bases, with 7 bases between. Per the germline V gene, CDR1 is SGDLS and CDR2 is YYNGEE. One entry per CDR3 protein results from TCRdb running MiXCR on the 5' RACE reads. The sample carries about 47,000 distinct CDR3 sequences, 10% to 15% recorded once. This clonotype was counted between two and nine times.

This receptor was obtained from a female donor with early-stage non-small cell lung cancer. The chain has TRBV9 and TRBJ1-3; no clear D gene. This specimen was PBMCs, taken at surgery. In DNA, the CDR3 is TGTGCCAGCAGCGTAGCCACAGTTGGAAACACCATATATTTT. It codes for CASSVATVGNTIYF.